This entry concerns a single T cell receptor beta chain. Which antigen it targets is not known. The junction departs from the called germline gene at one end, perhaps through a read error. This specimen belongs to a study of tumor and adjacent non-tumor tissue in lung cancer (dated by TCRdb to 2017 to 2018). About the full investigation: Of the cohort, some 12 patients had adenocarcinoma, 2 had squamous cell carcinoma and 1 had small cell lung cancer. Among the 15 or so patients, ages ranged from about 31 to 76 years, some ten were men and 5 were women, and disease was TNM stage I to III. Sequencing generated a total of 125,075,908 productive TCRbeta reads, averaging approximately 4 million reads per sample. Using bulk TCRbeta repertoires from 15 lung cancer patients, the study set lung tumor tissue side by side with matched distant non-tumor lung tissue. TCRbeta CDR3 sequencing was performed on 30 to 35 paired specimens, with one tumor sample and one normal lung sample collected per patient.

The library was produced with multiplex PCR. The sequencer was an Illumina HiSeq 2500. TCRbeta libraries were constructed through three rounds of nested PCR with primers (Table S4) according to protocols modified from ARM-PCR. Before sequencing, PCR products in the 200-500 bp range were cut out of the gel and cleaned up using the QIAquick gel extraction kit. In the paper's pipeline: Reads were cleaned with Trimmomatic, merged with FLASH into complete CDR3 sequences, and assigned to V(D)J germline segments with MiTCR. Clonal diversity was calculated as the inverse Simpson's index using VDJtools. Productive reads were defined as in-frame sequences without a premature stop codon. In TCRdb, the public reads were trimmed at Q25 with fastp and aligned with MiXCR, with productive beta chains retained. Rows merge per CDR3 protein into single entries with the most common DNA and genes. These V and J calls are TCRdb output, not the study's own analysis. The sample table lists roughly 82,000 distinct CDR3 sequences, around 80% of them with a count of one. About a fifth of the sample belongs to the ten largest clones.

RNA was isolated from bulk unsorted tissue, and RNA quality was assessed with a NanoDrop ND-1000 and an Agilent 2100. Distant non-tumor tissue taken more than 3 cm from the tumor edge was used as the normal lung sample. All donors had newly diagnosed lung cancer, had not received prior chemotherapy, and were admitted for thoracic surgery in China between August and November 2014. Patients who had received previous radiotherapy or chemotherapy, or who had another concurrent cancer, were excluded from the study. Pieces of surgical tissue measuring 1-2 cm3 were kept in RNAlater solution and stored at -80 degrees C until use. From the cysteine up to the phenylalanine, the CDR3 has a length of 12 residues. The only DNA kept is the CDR3, 36 bases in frame from the first base. The germline V gene sets CDR1 to SQVTM and CDR2 to ANQGSEA. Study-level results and caveats: The top 100 clones made up a significantly larger cumulative share of the repertoire in normal lung than in tumor tissue. Significantly higher TCR diversity was found in younger patients, and higher tumor TCR diversity was associated with shorter overall and disease-free survival. Peripheral blood was not sequenced, so blood TCRbeta repertoires in these lung cancer patients were not examined. Neither the sequencing platform nor unique molecular identifiers are mentioned in the methods. TCR diversity (inverse Simpson) was significantly higher in tumor than in normal lung tissue (431.37 vs 166.20, P = 0.0075, Mann-Whitney U test). The cohort had only around 15 patients, and the authors noted that larger samples and more detailed clinical data are needed.

The sequence was obtained from a woman aged 45-65 years with non-small cell lung cancer. The chain couples TRBV29-1 to TRBJ2-5, with the D gene call left open. The sequenced sample consisted of distant non-tumor lung tissue. The nucleotide sequence is given as TGCAACGTTGTTCGGAAAGAAGAGACCCAGTACTTC. This gives the protein CNVVRKEETQYF. The full variable domain, completed from the reference TRBV29-1 and TRBJ2-5 proteins outside the CDR3, reads SAVISQKPSRDICQRGTSLTIQCQVDSQVTMMFWYRQQPGQSLTLIATANQGSEATYESGFVIDKFPISRPNLTFSTLTVSNMSPEDSSIYLCNVVRKEETQYFGPGTRLLVL.